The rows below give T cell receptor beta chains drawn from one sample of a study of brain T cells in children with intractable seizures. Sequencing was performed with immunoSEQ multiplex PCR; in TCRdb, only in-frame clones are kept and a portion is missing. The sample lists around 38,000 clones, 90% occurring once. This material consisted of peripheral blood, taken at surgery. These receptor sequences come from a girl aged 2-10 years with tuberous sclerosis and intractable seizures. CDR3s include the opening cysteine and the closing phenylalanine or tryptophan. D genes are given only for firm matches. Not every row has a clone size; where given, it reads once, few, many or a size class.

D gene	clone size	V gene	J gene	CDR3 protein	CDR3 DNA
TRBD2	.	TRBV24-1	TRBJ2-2	CATSVVSGPLNTGELFF	TGTGCCACCAGTGTTGTTAGCGGGCCGCTGAACACCGGGGAGCTGTTTTTT
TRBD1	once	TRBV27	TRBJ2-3	CASSPDRGLTDTQYF	TGTGCCAGCAGTCCTGACAGGGGGCTCACAGATACGCAGTATTTT
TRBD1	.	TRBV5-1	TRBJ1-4	CASSGRTGTTNEKLFF	TGCGCCAGCAGCGGCCGGACAGGGACAACTAATGAAAAACTGTTTTTT
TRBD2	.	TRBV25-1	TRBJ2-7	CASSGSGETYEQYF	TGTGCCAGCAGTGGTAGCGGGGAGACATACGAGCAGTACTTC
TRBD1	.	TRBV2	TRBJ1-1	CASSDAGQTSGTEAFF	TGTGCCAGCAGTGATGCGGGACAGACATCGGGCACTGAAGCTTTCTTT
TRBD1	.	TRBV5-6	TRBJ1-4	CASSLGTGGEKLFF	TGTGCCAGCAGCCTCGGGACAGGGGGCGAAAAACTGTTTTTT
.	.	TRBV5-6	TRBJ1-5	CASSLLDQPQHF	TGTGCCAGCAGCTTGCTAGACCAGCCCCAGCATTTT
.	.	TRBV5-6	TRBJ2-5	CASSLDQAETQYF	TGTGCCAGCAGCTTGGATCAGGCGGAGACCCAGTACTTC
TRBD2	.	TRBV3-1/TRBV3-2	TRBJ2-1	CASSPGLAGGTYNEQFF	TGTGCCAGCAGCCCGGGACTAGCGGGGGGGACCTACAATGAGCAGTTCTTC
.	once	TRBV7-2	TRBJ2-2	CASSSPGKYTGELFF	TGTGCCAGCAGCTCGCCGGGCAAATACACCGGGGAGCTGTTTTTT
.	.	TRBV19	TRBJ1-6	CASSIGTDNSPLHF	TGTGCCAGTAGTATAGGGACAGATAATTCACCCCTCCACTTT
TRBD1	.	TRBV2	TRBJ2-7	CASSAPGQGGHQQYF	TGTGCCAGCAGCGCCCCGGGACAGGGAGGTCACCAGCAGTACTTC
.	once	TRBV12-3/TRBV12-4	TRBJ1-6	CASSQAVWSPLHF	TGTGCCAGCTCCCAGGCAGTTTGGTCACCCCTCCACTTT
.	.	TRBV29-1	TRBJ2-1	CSGRSAGEQFF	TGCAGTGGCAGATCGGCGGGTGAGCAGTTCTTC
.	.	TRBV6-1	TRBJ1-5	CASSDSGSGSNQPQHF	TGTGCCAGCAGTGATTCGGGGAGTGGTAGCAATCAGCCCCAGCATTTT
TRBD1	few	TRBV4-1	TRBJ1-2	CASSSPTGGSRGYTF	TGCGCCAGCAGCAGCCCAACAGGGGGCTCTCGAGGCTACACCTTC
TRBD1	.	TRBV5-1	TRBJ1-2	CASTRRGPQDGYTF	TGCGCCAGCACCCGCAGGGGGCCGCAGGATGGCTACACCTTC
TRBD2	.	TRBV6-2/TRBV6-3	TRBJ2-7	CASSYGLADYEQYF	TGTGCCAGCAGTTACGGGCTAGCGGACTACGAGCAGTACTTC
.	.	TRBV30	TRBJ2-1	CAWGTTNNEQFF	TGTGCCTGGGGGACAACTAACAATGAGCAGTTCTTC
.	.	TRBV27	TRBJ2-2	CASSRGGTGELFF	TGTGCCAGCAGTAGAGGGGGCACCGGGGAGCTGTTTTTT
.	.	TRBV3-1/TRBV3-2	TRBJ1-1	CASSSNTEAFF	TGTGCCAGCAGTAGTAACACTGAAGCTTTCTTT
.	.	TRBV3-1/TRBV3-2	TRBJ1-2	CASSPPGGTGYTF	TGTGCCAGCAGCCCGCCTGGGGGAACAGGCTACACCTTC
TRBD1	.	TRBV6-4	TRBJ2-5	CASSDSGQGDETQYF	TGTGCCAGCAGTGACTCCGGACAGGGGGATGAGACCCAGTACTTC
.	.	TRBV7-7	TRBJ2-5	CASSLGRASETQYF	TGTGCCAGCAGCTTAGGGCGGGCCTCAGAGACCCAGTACTTC
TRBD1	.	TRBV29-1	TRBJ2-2	CSVGTARDRAFGELFF	TGCAGCGTTGGCACAGCCCGGGACAGGGCATTCGGGGAGCTGTTTTTT
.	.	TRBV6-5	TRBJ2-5	CASKSGAAQETQYF	TGTGCCAGCAAAAGTGGAGCGGCCCAAGAGACCCAGTACTTC
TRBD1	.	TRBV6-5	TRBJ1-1	CASRTDRGKGTEAFF	TGTGCCAGCAGGACCGACAGGGGTAAGGGCACTGAAGCTTTCTTT
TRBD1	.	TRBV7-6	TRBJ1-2	CASSLGQGVWYGYTF	TGTGCCAGCAGCTTAGGACAGGGGGTCTGGTATGGCTACACCTTC
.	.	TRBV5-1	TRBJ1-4	CASRSWPADEKLFF	TGCGCCAGCAGGAGTTGGCCAGCGGATGAAAAACTGTTTTTT
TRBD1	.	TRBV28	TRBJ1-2	CASSSPRQGANYGYTF	TGTGCCAGCAGTTCACCTCGGCAGGGGGCAAACTATGGCTACACCTTC
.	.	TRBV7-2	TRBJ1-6	CASRVTGSSYNSPLHF	TGTGCCAGCAGAGTTACAGGAAGCTCCTATAATTCACCCCTCCACTTT
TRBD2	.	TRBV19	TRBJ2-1	CASSKAAGTTYNEQFF	TGTGCCAGTAGTAAGGCCGCCGGGACTACTTACAATGAGCAGTTCTTC
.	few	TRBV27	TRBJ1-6	CASRPSAGSYNSPLHF	TGTGCCAGCAGACCTAGTGCTGGCTCCTATAATTCACCCCTCCACTTT
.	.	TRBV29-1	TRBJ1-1	CSVNKGLNTEAFF	TGCAGCGTTAATAAGGGATTGAACACTGAAGCTTTCTTT
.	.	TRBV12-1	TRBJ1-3	CASSFISGNTIYF	TGTGCCAGCAGCTTCATCTCTGGAAACACCATATATTTT
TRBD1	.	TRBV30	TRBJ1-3	CAWSRDRAAASGNTIYF	TGTGCCTGGAGCCGGGACAGGGCAGCCGCCTCTGGAAACACCATATATTTT
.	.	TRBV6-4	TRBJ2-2	CASSDSAQGNTGELFF	TGTGCCAGCAGTGACTCGGCACAGGGGAACACCGGGGAGCTGTTTTTT
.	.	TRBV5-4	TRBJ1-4	CASSYLPSRAGEKLFF	TGTGCCAGCAGCTACCTCCCCTCGAGGGCCGGTGAAAAACTGTTTTTT
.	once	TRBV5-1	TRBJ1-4	CASSLTGNEKLFF	TGCGCCAGCAGCTTGACGGGTAATGAAAAACTGTTTTTT
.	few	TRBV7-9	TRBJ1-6	CASSLDGFNSPLHF	TGTGCCAGCAGCTTAGATGGTTTCAATTCACCCCTCCACTTT
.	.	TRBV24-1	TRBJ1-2	CATSDSLGAKGYTF	TGTGCCACCAGTGATAGTTTGGGGGCCAAAGGCTACACCTTC
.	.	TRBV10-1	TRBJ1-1	CASSLQGPLLF	TGCGCCAGCAGTTTACAGGGCCCTCTCCTCTTT